A single sample is the source of the 15 T cell receptor beta chains below, sequenced in a study of shared clonotypes between healthy human individuals. This table comes from immunoSEQ multiplex PCR, and its TCRdb copy is limited to in-frame clones, with some not included. This sample carries about 1,900,000 clones, approximately 94% of them seen once, and the ten largest clones take 1.2%. Naive CD8 cells, CD45RO-negative and positively selected for CCR7, excluded terminally differentiated effector memory CD45RA+ cells. The sequencing input was naive CD8+ T cells sorted from blood. The receptors shown here come from a man aged 18 to 29 in good health.

The chain is built from TRBV27 and TRBJ1-2; D gene unclear. Germline V gene lookup returns CDR1 MNHEY and CDR2 SMNVEV (reference sequence). The CDR3 is 13 residues long. Trimming shortened V by 5 bases and J by 4 bases, and 11 bases separated the two germline ends. This CDR3 reads CASSPEMSYGYTF. The CDR3 nucleotides are TGTGCCAGCAGTCCAGAGATGAGCTATGGCTACACCTTC.

The CDR3 is CASSHAGSTDTQYF. CDR3 coding DNA: TGCGCCAGCAGCCATGCGGGAAGCACAGATACGCAGTATTTT. The chain uses TRBV4-1 and TRBJ2-3; TRBD2 is a possible D gene (6 bases). V lost 3 bases to trimming and J lost 0 bases, with 7 bases between them. CDR3 length equals 14 residues. The V gene's germline CDR1 is MGHRA and CDR2 YSYEKL.

This chain joins TRBV5-8 and TRBJ2-7; perhaps TRBD1 as D (5 bases). This CDR3 comprises 14 residues. The V end lost 4 bases, the J end lost 2 bases, and 13 bases lay between the germline ends. Per germline, CDR1 SGHTS and CDR2 YDEGEE. Written as DNA, the CDR3 is TGTGCCAGCAGCAAAGAGACAGCCCCCTACGAGCAGTACTTC. The encoded protein is CASSKETAPYEQYF.

This clone was detected once. The rearrangement links TRBV6-5 to TRBJ2-1; TRBD1 might be the D (7 bases). CDR1 is MNHEY, CDR2 SVGAGI, per germline. V lost 2 bases, J lost 4 bases, and 9 bases lay in between. This CDR3 is built from 14 residues. The CDR3 bases are TGTGCCAGCAGTTACGCGGGACAGTACAATGAGCAGTTCTTC. This gives the protein CASSYAGQYNEQFF.

This clone was seen only once. The chain is built from TRBV29-1 and TRBJ1-1; D unclear. Germline values: CDR1 SQVTM, CDR2 ANQGSEA. The germline V and J ends were trimmed by 1 base and 8 bases, with 11 bases remaining between them. This CDR3 has 12 amino acids. The CDR3 loop reads CSVEGVSMEAFF. As DNA, the CDR3 is TGCAGCGTTGAAGGAGTATCGATGGAAGCTTTCTTT.

The V gene is TRBV4-3, the J gene TRBJ2-7; TRBD2 agrees at 10 bases. The CDR3 sequence is 18 residues long. Germline V gives CDR1 LGHNA, CDR2 YSLEER. J was trimmed by 3 bases and V by 1 base; bases with no gene match: 12. The CDR3 DNA follows: TGCGCCAGCAGCCAAGGGATAGCGGGGGGAGGAGGTATCTACGAGCAGTACTTC. This gives the protein CASSQGIAGGGGIYEQYF.

The rearrangement uses TRBV18 and TRBJ1-1; D is unresolved. Trimming took off 2 bases at V and 1 base at J, with 14 bases between the two ends. There are 16 residues in the CDR3. The germline CDR1 and CDR2 sequences are KGHSH and LQKENI. The CDR3 region is CASSPDPTRTNTEAFF. CDR3 bases: TGTGCCAGCTCACCAGATCCGACACGGACGAACACTGAAGCTTTCTTT.

The chain joins TRBV27 to TRBJ1-6; a weak D match, TRBD1 (6 bases). Germline-derived CDR1 and CDR2 are MNHEY and SMNVEV (reference sequence). CDR3 length: 13 amino acids. V was trimmed by 7 bases and J by 4 bases, leaving 8 bases between them. CDR3 amino acids: CASNTGYNSPLHF. The CDR3 DNA is TGTGCCAGCAACACAGGGTATAATTCACCCCTCCACTTT.

Details on this clone: The sample carries other DNA sequences with the same CDR3. The rearrangement joins TRBV27 to TRBJ2-7; 9 bases align to TRBD1. This CDR3 region has 14 residues. The trim removed 3 bases at V and 3 bases at J, leaving 3 bases unmatched. Germline-derived CDR1 and CDR2 are MNHEY and SMNVEV (reference sequence). CDR3 bases: TGTGCCAGCAGTTTCGGGACAGGGAGCTACGAGCAGTACTTC. It is translated as CASSFGTGSYEQYF.

With regard to this clone: Sequence at one end of the junction differs from germline and may be a read error. The V and J genes are TRBV28 and TRBJ1-4; a possible D gene is TRBD1 (5 bases). In germline, CDR1 is MDHEN, CDR2 SYDVKM. The CDR3 consists of 14 residues. The DNA for the CDR3 is TGTGCCAGCGCATTGGAGGGGCTTAATGAAAACCTGTTTTTT. Translating gives CASALEGLNENLFF.

A word on this clone: At the DNA level, this CDR3 is encoded by other sequences in the same sample as well. This chain connects TRBV19 to TRBJ2-7, with D possibly TRBD2 on 5 matching bases. The germline V gene has CDR1 LNHDA and CDR2 SQIVND (reference sequence). V was pared by 6 bases and J by 1 base, with 13 bases between. CDR3 size: 14 residues. The CDR3 coding sequence is TGTGCCAGTAGCATCCTCGGAGGTTCCTACGAGCAGTACTTC. It is translated as CASSILGGSYEQYF.

The gene calls are TRBV7-9 and TRBJ2-7; no firm D call. Germline lookup yields CDR1 SEHNR and CDR2 FQNEAQ (reference sequence). Between the trimmed V and J ends, which lost 5 bases and 0 bases, there was a span of 11 bases. The CDR3 is 14 residues long. CDR3 protein: CASSASSTSYEQYF. CDR3 sequence (DNA): TGTGCCAGCAGCGCCAGCAGCACCTCCTACGAGCAGTACTTC.

The chain recombines TRBV7-9 with TRBJ1-1; D might be TRBD1 (6 bases). With 5 bases removed from V and 2 bases from J, the gap between germline ends came to 15 bases. This CDR3 has 15 residues. Per germline, CDR1 SEHNR and CDR2 FQNEAQ (reference sequence). CDR3 in DNA: TGTGCCAGCAGCCCTACGGGGGGGGCCAACACTGAAGCTTTCTTT. Translation gives CASSPTGGANTEAFF. Full variable domain (missing parts from reference TRBV7-9 and TRBJ1-1): DTGVSQNPRHKITKRGQNVTFRCDPISEHNRLYWYRQTLGQGPEFLTYFQNEAQLEKSRLLSDRFSAERPKGSFSTLEIQRTEQGDSAMYLCASSPTGGANTEAFFGQGTRLTVV.

This chain uses TRBV28 with TRBJ1-6; 9 bases are shared with TRBD1. The germline V gene has CDR1 MDHEN and CDR2 SYDVKM. The V segment lost 6 bases and the J segment 2 bases; nucleotides outside the gene matches: 5. There are 16 residues in the CDR3. For the CDR3, the DNA is TGTGCCAGCAGCTGGACAGGGGAACCCTATAATTCACCCCTCCACTTT. This gives the protein CASSWTGEPYNSPLHF.

This clone was picked up a small number of times. The V gene is TRBV2, the J gene TRBJ1-1; TRBD1 matches 10 bases. The CDR3 spans 13 residues. Germline CDR1 reads SNHLY; CDR2 reads FYNNEI. Germline trimming cut 8 bases from V and 4 bases from J; bases unmatched to any gene: 4. The CDR3 region is CASPDRGRTEAFF. Here the CDR3 DNA reads TGTGCCAGCCCTGACAGGGGGCGCACTGAAGCTTTCTTT.